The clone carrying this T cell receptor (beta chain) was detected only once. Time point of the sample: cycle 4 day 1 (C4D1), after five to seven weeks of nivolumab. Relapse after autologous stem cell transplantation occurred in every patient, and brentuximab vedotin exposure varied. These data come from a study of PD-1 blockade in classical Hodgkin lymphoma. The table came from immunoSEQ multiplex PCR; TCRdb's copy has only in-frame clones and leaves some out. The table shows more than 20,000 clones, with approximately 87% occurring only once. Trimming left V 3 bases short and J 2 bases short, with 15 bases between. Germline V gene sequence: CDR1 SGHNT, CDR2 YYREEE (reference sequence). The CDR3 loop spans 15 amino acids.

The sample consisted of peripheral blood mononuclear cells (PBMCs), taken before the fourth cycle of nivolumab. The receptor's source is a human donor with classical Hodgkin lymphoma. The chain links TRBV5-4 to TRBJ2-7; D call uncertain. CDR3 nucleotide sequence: TGTGCCAGCAGCTCCCCTCGGTTAACCACCTACGAGCAGTACTTC. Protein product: CASSSPRLTTYEQYF.